This T cell receptor beta chain was captured by sequencing in a study of cytomegalovirus exposure and HLA in healthy donors. With 60 Vbeta and 13 Jbeta primers, the PCR was carried out. In the study's own analysis: Later reanalysis found tens of millions of unique TCR beta chains, roughly 10 million of them shared. Some clones are missing from TCRdb's copy, which holds only in-frame ones; the method was immunoSEQ multiplex PCR. The V and J calls and clone size were taken over from that table, and D and trimming were inferred from the DNA. The repertoire consists of 150,000 to 200,000 clones, with roughly four fifths occurring once and the leading ten covering 1.5% to 2%. In its sample, this clone is medium-sized. This clonotype was obtained from a man between 50 and 59 years old in good health and CMV-seronegative. The sequenced sample was PBMCs.

The DNA for the CDR3 is TGTGCCAGCAGTGACACCAGCGGGGGGGCTGATGAGCAGTTCTTC. Translating it yields CASSDTSGGADEQFF. This chain joins TRBV6-4 and TRBJ2-1, with TRBD2 identical over 10 bases. From germline, CDR1 is MRHNA and CDR2 SNTAGT. The CDR3 runs to 15 residues. After removal of 2 bases from V and 8 bases from J, the junction contained 6 bases not matched to a gene.